These T cell receptor beta chains were read from a single sample in a study of CD8 T cells in Susac syndrome. MiXCR, applied by TCRdb to the immunoSEQ multiplex PCR reads, yields one record per CDR3 protein. Counted here are more than 150,000 distinct CDR3 sequences, approximately 95% occurring once; the ten biggest clones make up 0.098%. The sequenced sample consisted of CD4+ T cells from PBMCs. These receptors came from a human donor with Susac syndrome. The CDR3 runs from the conserved cysteine through the conserved F or W. The D gene is left open where the match is weak. Size is omitted from some rows. Given values are once, few, many or a class for expanded clones.

j_call	v_call	clone_size	d_call	cdr3_nt	cdr3_aa
TRBJ1-6	TRBV19	NA	NA	TGTGCCAGTAGTATGGGGGCACGGGTGGATTCACCCCTCCACTTT	CASSMGARVDSPLHF
TRBJ1-3	TRBV12-3/TRBV12-4	NA	TRBD1	TGTGCCAGCAGTCGCACTGACAGGGGAGTATGGACCATATATTTT	CASSRTDRGVWTIYF
TRBJ2-7	TRBV11-1	NA	TRBD1	TGTGCCAGCAGCTCCCGGACAGGCTACGAGCAGTACTTC	CASSSRTGYEQYF
TRBJ2-3	TRBV12-3/TRBV12-4	NA	NA	TGTGCCAGCAGGTGGACTAGCACAGATACGCAGTATTTT	CASRWTSTDTQYF
TRBJ2-2	TRBV7-8	NA	TRBD1	TGTGCCAGCAGCTTGGTACGGGACAGAACGAACACCGGGGAGCTGTTTTTT	CASSLVRDRTNTGELFF
TRBJ2-3	TRBV30	NA	NA	TGTGCCTGGGTACCGGGACCGCTCGTTAGAGATACGCAGTATTTT	CAWVPGPLVRDTQYF
TRBJ1-2	TRBV5-1	NA	TRBD1	TGCGCCAGCAGCTCGGACAGGGGGCGAGGGCATGGCTACACCTTC	CASSSDRGRGHGYTF
TRBJ2-6	TRBV27	NA	TRBD1	TGTGCCAGCAGTTCCCTACAGGGGGCTCATGGGGCCAACGTCCTGACTTTC	CASSSLQGAHGANVLTF
TRBJ2-1	TRBV14	NA	TRBD2	TGTGCCAGCAGCCATTACCCGGGGCAGCGGGGGGGCACGGAGGAGCAGTTCTTC	CASSHYPGQRGGTEEQFF
TRBJ1-1	TRBV5-4	once	NA	TGTGCCAGCACCGGGAGGCCCCAGGCAGACCCCTTTTTGTTGGCTTTCTTT	CASTGRPQADPFLLAFF
TRBJ2-5	TRBV7-7	NA	NA	TGTGCCAGCAGCCGGGGCTTTACCCTCATCCAAGAGACCCAGTACTTC	CASSRGFTLIQETQYF
TRBJ2-7	TRBV11-1	NA	NA	TGTGCCAGCAGCAAAACTTTCGGCTACGAGCAGTACTTC	CASSKTFGYEQYF
TRBJ2-7	TRBV25-1	NA	NA	TGTGCCAGCAGTGACGCCGAGACAGCCGGTTTTGAGCAGTACTTC	CASSDAETAGFEQYF
TRBJ2-7	TRBV20-1	NA	NA	TGCAGTGCTAGAGCCACCTTGGACCTTTACGAGCAGTACTTC	CSARATLDLYEQYF
TRBJ2-5	TRBV6-2/TRBV6-3	NA	TRBD1	TGTGCCAGCAGCCGCTGGACAGGGCTGGCCCAGAACCAAGAGACCCAGTACTTC	CASSRWTGLAQNQETQYF
TRBJ2-3	TRBV12-3/TRBV12-4	NA	TRBD1	TGTGCCAGCAGCCACAGGGGGCAGCCAGATACGCAGTATTTT	CASSHRGQPDTQYF
TRBJ2-7	TRBV7-9	NA	TRBD2	TGTGCCAGCAGATCCGGGACTAGCGGCGAGCAGTACTTC	CASRSGTSGEQYF
TRBJ2-1	TRBV2	NA	TRBD2	TGTGCCAGCAGTGAGAGCGGGACTAGACCCTACAATGAGCAGTTCTTC	CASSESGTRPYNEQFF
TRBJ1-5	TRBV20-1	NA	NA	TGCAGTGCGGAGGCGGCTTCCAGCAATCAGCCCCAGCATTTT	CSAEAASSNQPQHF
TRBJ2-1	TRBV4-1	NA	TRBD2	TGCGCCAGCAGCCACAGAAGACTAGCGGGGGGCCACAGCTCCTACAATGAGCAGTTCTTC	CASSHRRLAGGHSSYNEQFF
TRBJ1-3	TRBV12-3/TRBV12-4	NA	NA	TGTGCCAGCAGTCTCCCCGGCGCCATATATTTT	CASSLPGAIYF
TRBJ2-5	TRBV12-3/TRBV12-4	NA	NA	TGTGCCAGCAGGTCCTTGCTGGAAGAGACCCAGTACTTC	CASRSLLEETQYF
TRBJ2-1	TRBV19	NA	NA	TGTGCCAGTAGGTGGGGAGAGCAGTTCTTC	CASRWGEQFF
TRBJ2-3	TRBV4-2	NA	TRBD2	TGTGCCAGCAGCCATGGGACTAGGGAGGGGGTGAGCACAGATACGCAGTATTTT	CASSHGTREGVSTDTQYF
TRBJ1-1	TRBV27	NA	NA	TGTGCCAGCAGATTGAAGGGGATCAACACTGAAGCTTTCTTT	CASRLKGINTEAFF
TRBJ2-1	TRBV12-3/TRBV12-4	NA	NA	TGTGCCAGCAGTTTAAGGGGGGACAATGAGCAGTTCTTC	CASSLRGDNEQFF
TRBJ2-1	TRBV5-4	NA	NA	TGTGCCAGCAGCTTGGGAGTCGAATTGGGTTCCTACAATGAGCAGTTCTTC	CASSLGVELGSYNEQFF
TRBJ1-1	TRBV14	NA	NA	TGTGCCAGCAGCACCCGGGACACCTTACGCACTGAAGCTTTCTTT	CASSTRDTLRTEAFF
TRBJ1-3	TRBV5-1	NA	NA	TGCGCCAGCAGCTTGGGCTCAATCTCTGGAAACACCATATATTTT	CASSLGSISGNTIYF
TRBJ2-7	TRBV5-4	NA	NA	TGTGCCAGCAGCTGGAACGGCGGGGGCGCCTCCTACGAGCAGTACTTC	CASSWNGGGASYEQYF
TRBJ2-1	TRBV24-1	NA	TRBD1	TGTGCCACCAGCCAGGGGGACAATGAGCAGTTCTTC	CATSQGDNEQFF
TRBJ2-2	TRBV18	NA	TRBD2	TGTGCCAGCTCACCACCTAGCGGGGGCAGGAACACCGGGGAGCTGTTTTTT	CASSPPSGGRNTGELFF
TRBJ1-2	TRBV6-2/TRBV6-3	NA	TRBD1	TGTGCCAGCAGTACCCCCCCGGGACAGGGGCATGAGGTCGCTGGCTACACCTTC	CASSTPPGQGHEVAGYTF
TRBJ1-1	TRBV27	NA	NA	TGTGCCAGCAGTTTATATCGGAGTACTGAAGCTTTCTTT	CASSLYRSTEAFF
TRBJ1-4	TRBV29-1	once	NA	TGCAGCGTTATTTTCCGGCCCTCTTCGGCAACTAATGAAAAACTGTTTTTT	CSVIFRPSSATNEKLFF
TRBJ1-1	TRBV11-1	NA	NA	TGTGCCAGCAGCTTAGAGAGGTTCGAAACTGAAGCTTTCTTT	CASSLERFETEAFF
TRBJ1-5	TRBV29-1	NA	NA	TGCAGCGTCGTACAGGGCTTCAGCAATCAGCCCCAGCATTTT	CSVVQGFSNQPQHF
TRBJ2-7	TRBV6-5	NA	NA	TGTGCCAGCAGAAGGGGCCAGGGGATCTACGAGCAGTACTTC	CASRRGQGIYEQYF
TRBJ2-3	TRBV27	NA	NA	TGTGCCAGCAGTTTAGGGGGGCTGGGCACAGATACGCAGTATTTT	CASSLGGLGTDTQYF
TRBJ1-1	TRBV19	NA	TRBD1	TGTGCCAGTGTTTTGGGAAGGGGGCCCACTGAAGCTTTCTTT	CASVLGRGPTEAFF
TRBJ1-2	TRBV30	NA	NA	TGTGCCTGGAGTGTACTGGTCAGCAACTATGGCTACACCTTC	CAWSVLVSNYGYTF
TRBJ2-6	TRBV23-1	NA	NA	TGCGCCAGCAGTCAATCCCGAACTGGGGCCAACGTCCTGACTTTC	CASSQSRTGANVLTF
TRBJ2-2	TRBV20-1	NA	TRBD2	TGCAGTGCTAGAGTCGCGGGGGGATCGAACACCGGGGAGCTGTTTTTT	CSARVAGGSNTGELFF
TRBJ2-1	TRBV3-1	NA	TRBD2	TGTGCCAGCAGCCACCTAGCGGGGGGGTACAATGAGCAGTTCTTC	CASSHLAGGYNEQFF
TRBJ2-7	TRBV3-1	NA	TRBD2	TGTGCCAGCAGTCGGACTAGAAGCTACGAGCAGTACTTC	CASSRTRSYEQYF
TRBJ2-1	TRBV6-1	NA	NA	TGTGCCAGCAGTGAAGCGGGGGGGCCGGGGGAGCAGTTCTTC	CASSEAGGPGEQFF
TRBJ2-7	TRBV12-5	NA	NA	TGTGCTAGTGGTTTGGTACTGGGTATACGAGATACGGGGGAGCAGTACTTC	CASGLVLGIRDTGEQYF
TRBJ2-1	TRBV5-1	NA	NA	TGCGCCAGCAGCTCAACTCCGGGGGCCTACAATGAGCAGTTCTTC	CASSSTPGAYNEQFF
TRBJ1-2	TRBV30	few	TRBD1	TGTGCCTGGACAGGGGGCGACTATGGCTACACCTTC	CAWTGGDYGYTF
TRBJ2-6	TRBV14	NA	NA	TGTGCCAGCAGCCAAGTGGGGTTCTCTGGGGCCAACGTCCTGACTTTC	CASSQVGFSGANVLTF
TRBJ1-1	TRBV9	NA	NA	TGTGCCAGCAGTTACGAAACAGGGAACACTGAAGCTTTCTTT	CASSYETGNTEAFF
TRBJ1-6	TRBV20-1	NA	TRBD1	TGCAGTGCTTCGCACGGGGACAGGGGTAATTCACCCCTCCACTTT	CSASHGDRGNSPLHF
TRBJ2-2	TRBV2	NA	NA	TGTGCCAGCACCTCGAACTGGGGGGAGCTGTTTTTT	CASTSNWGELFF
TRBJ1-6	TRBV30	few	NA	TGTGCCTGGAGCGACTTACTGAATTCACCCCTCCACTTT	CAWSDLLNSPLHF
TRBJ1-2	TRBV24-1	NA	TRBD1	TGTGCCACCAGTGAGTGGACAGGGGGCTCAGGCTACACCTTC	CATSEWTGGSGYTF